The source of this T cell receptor beta chain is a study of CXCR3-negative and CXCR3-positive naive CD8 T cells. Study-level results: Greater hydrophobicity was found in TRB CDR3s of CXCR3-positive naive cells than of CXCR3-negative naive cells. Expression of CXCR3 was partially reduced after cryopreservation, and fresh PBMCs were used in most assays.

Regarding this clonotype: The antigen remains undetermined.

Germline V gene sequence: CDR1 SQVTM, CDR2 ANQGSEA. CDR3 length equals 11 residues. The authors prepared UMI-labeled TRB cDNA libraries by 5' RACE. TCRdb reanalyzed the 5' RACE reads, giving one entry per CDR3 protein sequence and no DNA. The sample holds 4,500 to 5,000 distinct CDR3 sequences. The rearrangement uses TRBV29-1 and TRBJ2-3. The clonotype comes from a human donor in good health. Some clones in this sample may be carry-over from other donors' samples. Source material: naive CXCR3+ CD8+ T cells from blood. Noted subset: CD45RO-CCR7+CD27+CD95- naive CD8+ T cells expressing CXCR3 (TNR3+). CDR3 in amino acids: CSANEEYTQYF.